This T cell receptor beta chain was sequenced during a study of T-cell reconstitution after alpha-beta-depleted transplantation in children. Construction of the TCRbeta library involved unique molecular identifiers. Each CDR3 protein is one row after TCRdb ran MiXCR on the PCR reads. The sample lists around 580,000 distinct CDR3 sequences, 27% occurring once. The CDR3 has 13 amino acids. V shed 8 bases and J shed 3 bases, with 13 bases lying between them. In germline, CDR1 is MNHEY, CDR2 SMNVEV (reference sequence). This clonotype was seen repeatedly, ten times or more. V usage is TRBV27 and J usage is TRBJ1-1; D may be TRBD1 (5 bases). Sample: PBMCs, taken before TCRalphabeta/CD19-depleted stem cell transplant. This TCR derives from a boy younger than two with Wiskott-Aldrich syndrome, due to receive a stem cell transplant. The CDR3 reads CASSARGYTEAFF. CDR3 bases: TGTGCCAGCTCCGCTAGGGGCTACACTGAAGCTTTCTTT.